The next 10 T cell receptor beta chains were all read from a single sample in a study of beta chain features in type 1 diabetes. Of the isolated RNA, all was reverse transcribed, and so the sequenced material was expressed TCRB transcripts. TCRdb keeps only in-frame clones here, not all; method: immunoSEQ multiplex PCR. This sample yields about 210,000 clones, of which about 11% are seen a single time; roughly 1.4% belongs to the top ten. Material: central memory CD4+ T cells from blood. These receptors all come from a man aged 18 to 30 in good health.

The J gene is TRBJ2-5, the V gene TRBV9, with D possibly being TRBD2 (6 bases). Germline V gene lookup returns CDR1 SGDLS and CDR2 YYNGEE. This CDR3 is 15 amino acids long. V dropped 0 bases and J dropped 0 bases, with 9 bases sitting between them. The CDR3 here is CASSVGGIYQETQYF. CDR3 in DNA: TGTGCCAGCAGCGTAGGCGGGATCTACCAAGAGACCCAGTACTTC.

With respect to this clone: The junction departs from the called germline gene at one end, perhaps through a read error. This CDR3 reads CCAEGGDTQYF. CDR3 nucleotide sequence: TGTTGCGCGGAAGGGGGAGATACGCAGTATTTT. The chain employs TRBV20-1 and TRBJ2-3, with D perhaps TRBD1 (6 bases). From germline, CDR1 is DFQATT and CDR2 SNEGSKA (reference sequence). The CDR3 runs 11 residues.

This clone was counted between two and nine times. The chain employs TRBV29-1 and TRBJ1-2; 8 bases map to TRBD1. This CDR3 has 12 amino acids. Germline lookup yields CDR1 SQVTM and CDR2 ANQGSEA. V was clipped by 4 bases and J by 4 bases; unmatched bases: 2. In DNA form, the CDR3 reads TGCAGCGTTGTCGGACAGGGCTATGGCTACACCTTC. This translates into CSVVGQGYGYTF.

This clone has just a few counts. The V call is TRBV28, the J call TRBJ1-5; D uncertain. The CDR3 has 15 residues. Trimming took 5 bases from V and 4 from J, leaving 15 bases between them. CDR1 is MDHEN and CDR2 is SYDVKM in the germline V gene. The CDR3 is CASSLNPGRNQPQHF. For the CDR3, the DNA is TGTGCCAGCAGTCTCAACCCGGGCCGAAATCAGCCCCAGCATTTT.

The chain joins TRBV21-1 to TRBJ2-5; the table's D call TRBD2 went unverified against the DNA. TRBV21-1 is given as a pseudogene. This CDR3 contains 13 residues. CDR3 protein: CASSRTVQETQYF. CDR3 nucleotides: TGTGCCAGCAGCAGGACTGTCCAAGAGACCCAGTACTTC.

There are many counts of this clone. This chain links TRBV9 with TRBJ2-7; 9 bases align to TRBD2. Per germline, CDR1 SGDLS and CDR2 YYNGEE. The CDR3 contains 16 residues. V lost 0 bases to trimming and J lost 6 bases; unmatched junction nucleotides: 10. The CDR3 loop reads CASSVGGAGGLVEQYF. CDR3 bases: TGTGCCAGCAGCGTAGGTGGCGCGGGAGGGCTCGTCGAGCAGTACTTC.

This chain connects TRBV10-2 to TRBJ1-3; 8 bases align to TRBD1. Trimming at V came to 6 bases and at J to 6 bases, leaving 7 bases not matched to a gene. The CDR3 spans 14 residues. Per the germline V gene, CDR1 is WSHSY and CDR2 is SAAADI. CDR3 amino acids: CASRQTGEENTIYF. In DNA form, the CDR3 reads TGCGCCAGCAGACAGACAGGGGAAGAAAACACCATATATTTT.

This clone was seen more than once but under ten times. The gene calls are TRBV7-9 and TRBJ2-7; 8 bases agree with TRBD2. Germline V gives CDR1 SEHNR, CDR2 FQNEAQ (reference sequence). This CDR3 is built from 16 residues. With 5 bases clipped from V and 0 bases from J, the junction kept 9 bases outside the gene matches. CDR3 loop: CASSPGSGVGSYEQYF. The CDR3 bases are TGTGCCAGCAGCCCGGGTAGCGGGGTTGGCTCCTACGAGCAGTACTTC.

This clone was detected ten times or more. V is TRBV4-3 and J is TRBJ2-7; TRBD2 is a possible D gene (6 bases). The V gene's germline CDR1 is LGHNA and CDR2 YSLEER. The CDR3 covers 18 residues. The germline V and J ends were trimmed by 0 bases and 2 bases, with 20 bases remaining between them. The CDR3 is CASSQDTGRDSLPYEQYF. The CDR3, as DNA: TGCGCCAGCAGCCAAGATACGGGCCGGGACTCCCTTCCCTACGAGCAGTACTTC.

The chain combines TRBV7-2 with TRBJ2-5; TRBD1 matches 9 bases. Germline values: CDR1 SGHTA, CDR2 FQGNSA. CDR3 length equals 16 residues. V shed 1 base, J shed 4 bases, and the junction held 7 bases outside the gene matches. The CDR3 loop is CASSLGRTGDGETQYF. The CDR3, as DNA: TGTGCCAGCAGCTTAGGGCGGACAGGGGATGGAGAGACCCAGTACTTC.